The present T cell receptor beta chain was sequenced within a study of T cells in Graves' hyperthyroidism and ophthalmopathy (dated by TCRdb to about 2019). About the study as a whole: Peripheral blood was collected at initial diagnosis, before any treatment. To identify TCR V-J signatures that set the groups apart, the researchers used a discovery cohort of approximately 98 patients, made up of under 45 with Graves' ophthalmopathy and 57 with stable Graves' hyperthyroidism. An independent validation cohort of some 18 hyperthyroidism patients and about 16 patients who later progressed to ophthalmopathy tested prospective prediction of ophthalmopathy. The 80 to 100 discovery patients were randomly divided into training and test sets at a 7:3 ratio. Thyroid tissue and blood T-cell repertoires from six Graves' hyperthyroidism patients were also compared in the study. After sampling, hyperthyroidism patients received methimazole starting at 30 mg daily, and ophthalmopathy patients received high-dose intravenous methylprednisolone. The paper describes TCR Vbeta CDR3 sequencing of 135 peripheral blood samples, made up of 43 ophthalmopathy patients, more than 70 hyperthyroidism patients and roughly 17 progressor patients.

This clonotype appeared many times. Its antigen remains undetermined. It has no much larger one-base neighbor in the sample; base qualities were not kept. Counted from cysteine to phenylalanine, this CDR3 has 15 amino acids. CDR3 DNA only is kept here, 45 bases in frame from base 1. Looking up the germline V gene yields CDR1 KGHDR and CDR2 SFDVKD. Trimming takes 9 bases from V and 3 bases from J, and the germline ends sit 17 bases apart. In the ophthalmopathy patients, disease was moderately to severely active, with a Clinical Activity Score of 3 or more, a NOSPECS grade of 4 or more, and a duration of less than 3 months. Patients with uncontrolled infections, other autoimmune diseases, pregnancy or lactation were excluded. Clinical symptoms, serum thyroxine and TRAb, thyroid ultrasound, and orbital computed tomography formed the basis for the diagnoses. Ficoll-Paque density gradient centrifugation was used to isolate PBMCs from around 10 ml of fresh peripheral blood. Total RNA was extracted using Trizol reagent, and RNA quality was assessed on an Agilent 2100 Bioanalyzer.

The TCR beta CDR3 regions were amplified from the RNA transcripts. For the first round of RT-PCR on the TCR CDR3, the HTBI primer set was used together with the Qiagen OneStep RT-PCR kit. A second multiplex PCR round built the libraries, followed by size selection and purification. Sequencing of the libraries was done on an Illumina HiSeq2000 using paired-end 100 bp reads. As for how the authors treated the data: SOAPnuke was used to process the raw data, throwing out any read that contained adapters or uncalled bases, had a mean Phred below 15, or lacked an exact constant-primer or identifier match. High-quality paired reads were merged using COPE v1.2.5, and each unique nucleotide sequence was defined as a clonotype. MiTCR v1.1 was used to align the clonotypes against IMGT TRBV, TRBD and TRBJ reference segments. Analysis was restricted to V-J combinations with a frequency above 0.0001, which covered about 99% of repertoires. A TCS score was defined as the ratio of F50 (clonal expansion) to E x V (chaos), with BLOSUM62-based TCRdist applied between CDR3 peptides within each V-J. Welch's t-statistics and random forest reduced around 550 V-J features to 13, which were used in a naive Bayes classifier (R e1071). TCRdb's own reprocessing of the public reads used fastp at Q25 and MiXCR and kept productive beta chains. Identical CDR3 proteins give one entry, which carries the most common genes and DNA. The V and J calls reflect TCRdb's pipeline rather than the authors' work. For this sample there are 410,000 or so distinct CDR3 sequences; roughly 14% appear just once. The ten most abundant clones make up around 13% of the sample.

Broader findings and caveats from the paper: In cross-validation, a model built on a 13 V-J signature told ophthalmopathy apart from stable hyperthyroidism with under 90% sensitivity and 81% to 82% specificity, and in testing the same model reached 80%/75%. Sample size was not statistically predetermined, and investigators were not blinded to group allocation. Blood samples also contained most of the expanded thyroid clonotypes (frequency above 0.001), which suggests that blood repertoires may reflect thyroid immune responses. In validation, the model predicted progression to ophthalmopathy a median of about 6 months before onset, with approximately 71% sensitivity and about 72% specificity.

The chain uses TRBV24-1 and TRBJ2-1; the best D guess is TRBD2, with 5 bases matching. This clonotype was sampled from a man aged 18 to 29 with Graves' ophthalmopathy. The sample was blood. The bases read TGTGCCACCGGGAGAGGGTCTGGGGACTACAATGAGCAGTTCTTC. The encoded protein is CATGRGSGDYNEQFF.